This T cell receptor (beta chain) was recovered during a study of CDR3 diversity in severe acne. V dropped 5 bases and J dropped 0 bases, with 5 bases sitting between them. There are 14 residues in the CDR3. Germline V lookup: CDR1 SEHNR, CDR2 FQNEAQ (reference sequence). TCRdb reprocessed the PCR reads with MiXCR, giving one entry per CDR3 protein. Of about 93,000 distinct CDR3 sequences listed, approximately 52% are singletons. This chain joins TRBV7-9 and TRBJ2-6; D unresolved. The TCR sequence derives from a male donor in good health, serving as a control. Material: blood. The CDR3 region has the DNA TGTGCCAGCAGCCTGGACTCTGGGGCCAACGTCCTGACTTTC. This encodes CASSLDSGANVLTF.